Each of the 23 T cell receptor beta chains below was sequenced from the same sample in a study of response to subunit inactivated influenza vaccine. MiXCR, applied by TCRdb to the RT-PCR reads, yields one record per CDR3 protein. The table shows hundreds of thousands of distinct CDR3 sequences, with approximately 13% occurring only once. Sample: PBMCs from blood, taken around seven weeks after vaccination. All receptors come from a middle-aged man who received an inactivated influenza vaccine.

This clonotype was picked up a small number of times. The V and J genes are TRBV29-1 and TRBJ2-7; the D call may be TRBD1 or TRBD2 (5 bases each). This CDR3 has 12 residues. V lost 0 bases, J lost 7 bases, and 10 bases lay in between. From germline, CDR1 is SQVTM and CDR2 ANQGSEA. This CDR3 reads CSVEERGDEQYF. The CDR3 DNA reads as TGCAGCGTTGAAGAGAGAGGGGATGAGCAGTACTTC.

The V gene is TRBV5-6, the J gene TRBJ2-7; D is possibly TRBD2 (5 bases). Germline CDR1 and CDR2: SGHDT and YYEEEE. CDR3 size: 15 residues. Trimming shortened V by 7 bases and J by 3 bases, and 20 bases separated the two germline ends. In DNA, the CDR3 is TGTGCCAGCGGCGGGCTCCCGGGAATGGGCTACGAGCAGTACTTC. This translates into CASGGLPGMGYEQYF. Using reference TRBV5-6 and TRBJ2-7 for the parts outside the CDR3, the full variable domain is DAGVTQSPTHLIKTRGQQVTLRCSPKSGHDTVSWYQQALGQGPQFIFQYYEEEERQRGNFPDRFSGHQFPNYSSELNVNALLLGDSALYLCASGGLPGMGYEQYFGPGTRLTVT.

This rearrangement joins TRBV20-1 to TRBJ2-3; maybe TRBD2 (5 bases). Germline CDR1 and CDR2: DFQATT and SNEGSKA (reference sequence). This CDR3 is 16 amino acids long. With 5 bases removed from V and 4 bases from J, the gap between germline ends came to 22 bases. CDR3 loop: CSAQLGPYNFADTQYF. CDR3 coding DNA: TGCAGTGCTCAACTAGGTCCTTATAATTTCGCAGATACGCAGTATTTT.

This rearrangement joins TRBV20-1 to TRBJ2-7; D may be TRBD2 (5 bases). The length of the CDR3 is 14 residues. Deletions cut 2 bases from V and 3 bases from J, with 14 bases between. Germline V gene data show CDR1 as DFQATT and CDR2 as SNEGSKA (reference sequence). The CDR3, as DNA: TGCAGTGCTAGATGTTGGCGGGTGTACTACGAGCAGTACTTC. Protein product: CSARCWRVYYEQYF.

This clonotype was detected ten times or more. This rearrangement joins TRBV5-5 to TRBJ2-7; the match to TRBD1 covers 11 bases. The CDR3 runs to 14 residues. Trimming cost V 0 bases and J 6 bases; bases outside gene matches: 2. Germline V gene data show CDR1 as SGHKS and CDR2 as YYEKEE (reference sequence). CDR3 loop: CASSLGTGGSEQYF. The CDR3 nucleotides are TGTGCCAGCAGCTTGGGGACAGGGGGCTCCGAGCAGTACTTC.

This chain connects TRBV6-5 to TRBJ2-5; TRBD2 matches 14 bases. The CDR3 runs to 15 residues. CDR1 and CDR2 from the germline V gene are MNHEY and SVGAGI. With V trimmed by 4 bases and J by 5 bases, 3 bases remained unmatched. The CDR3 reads CASSSGTSGSETQYF. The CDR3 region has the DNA TGTGCCAGCAGTTCCGGGACTAGCGGGAGTGAGACCCAGTACTTC.

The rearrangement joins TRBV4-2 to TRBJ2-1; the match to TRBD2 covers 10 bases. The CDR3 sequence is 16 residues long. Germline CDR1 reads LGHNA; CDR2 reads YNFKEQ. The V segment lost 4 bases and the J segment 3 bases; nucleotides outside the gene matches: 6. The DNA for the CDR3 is TGTGCCAGCAGCCCCCAGCGGGGGGGCCACTACAATGAGCAGTTCTTC. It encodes CASSPQRGGHYNEQFF.

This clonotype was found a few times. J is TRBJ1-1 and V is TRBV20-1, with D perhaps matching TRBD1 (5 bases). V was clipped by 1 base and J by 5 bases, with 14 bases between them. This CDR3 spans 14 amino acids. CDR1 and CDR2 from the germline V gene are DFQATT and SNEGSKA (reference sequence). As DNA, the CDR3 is TGCAGTGCTAGAGGGTCAGGGTTATGGACTGAAGCTTTCTTT. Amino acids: CSARGSGLWTEAFF.

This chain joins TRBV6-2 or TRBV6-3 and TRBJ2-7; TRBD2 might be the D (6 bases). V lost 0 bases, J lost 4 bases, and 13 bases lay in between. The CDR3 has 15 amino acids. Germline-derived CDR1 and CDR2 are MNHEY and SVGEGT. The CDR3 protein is CASSYSLGRGYEQYF. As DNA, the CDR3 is TGTGCCAGCAGTTACTCTCTCGGGAGAGGGTACGAGCAGTACTTC.

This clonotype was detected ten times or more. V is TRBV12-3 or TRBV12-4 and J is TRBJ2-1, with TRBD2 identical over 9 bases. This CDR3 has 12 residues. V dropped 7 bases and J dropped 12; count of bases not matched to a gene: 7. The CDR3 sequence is CASTPAGGGQFF. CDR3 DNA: TGTGCCAGCACCCCAGCGGGAGGTGGGCAGTTCTTC.

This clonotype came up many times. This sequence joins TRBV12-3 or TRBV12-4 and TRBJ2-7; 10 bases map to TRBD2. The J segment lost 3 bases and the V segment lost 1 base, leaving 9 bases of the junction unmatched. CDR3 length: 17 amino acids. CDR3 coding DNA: TGTGCCAGCAGTTTAGGCCCACTAGCGGGAAGTAGCTACGAGCAGTACTTC. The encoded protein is CASSLGPLAGSSYEQYF.

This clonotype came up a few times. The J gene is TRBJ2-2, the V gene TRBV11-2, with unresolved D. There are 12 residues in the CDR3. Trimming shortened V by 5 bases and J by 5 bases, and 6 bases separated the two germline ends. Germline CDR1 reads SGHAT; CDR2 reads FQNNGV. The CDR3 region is CASSGRTGELFF. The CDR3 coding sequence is TGTGCCAGCAGCGGAAGGACCGGGGAGCTGTTTTTT.

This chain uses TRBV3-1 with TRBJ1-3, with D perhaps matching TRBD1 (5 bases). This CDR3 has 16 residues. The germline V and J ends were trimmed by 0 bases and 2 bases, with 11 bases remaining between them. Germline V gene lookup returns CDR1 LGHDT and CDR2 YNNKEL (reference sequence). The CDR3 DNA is TGTGCCAGCAGCCAAGATTTCGGACATACTGGAAACACCATATATTTT. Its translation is CASSQDFGHTGNTIYF.

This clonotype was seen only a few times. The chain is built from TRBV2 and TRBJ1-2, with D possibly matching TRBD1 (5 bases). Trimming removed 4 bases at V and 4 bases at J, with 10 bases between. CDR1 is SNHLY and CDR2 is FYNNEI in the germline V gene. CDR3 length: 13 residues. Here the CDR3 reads CASSATESYGYTF. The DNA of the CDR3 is TGTGCCAGCAGTGCGACAGAGAGCTATGGCTACACCTTC. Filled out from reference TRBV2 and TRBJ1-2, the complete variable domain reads EPEVTQTPSHQVTQMGQEVILRCVPISNHLYFYWYRQILGQKVEFLVSFYNNEISEKSEIFDDQFSVERPDGSNFTLKIRSTKLEDSAMYFCASSATESYGYTFGSGTRLTVV.

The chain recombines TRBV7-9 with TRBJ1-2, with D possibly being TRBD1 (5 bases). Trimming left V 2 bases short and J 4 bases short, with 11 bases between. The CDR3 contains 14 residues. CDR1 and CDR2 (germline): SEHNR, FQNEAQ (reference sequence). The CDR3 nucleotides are TGTGCCAGCAGCTTAAGTGTGGGACTCTATGGCTACACCTTC. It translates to CASSLSVGLYGYTF.

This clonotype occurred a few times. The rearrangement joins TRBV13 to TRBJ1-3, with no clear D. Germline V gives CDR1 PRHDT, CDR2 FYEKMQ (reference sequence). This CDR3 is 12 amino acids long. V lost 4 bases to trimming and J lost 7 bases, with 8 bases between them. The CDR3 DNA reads TGTGCCAGCAGCTCAAGGTGGAACACCATATATTTT. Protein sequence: CASSSRWNTIYF.

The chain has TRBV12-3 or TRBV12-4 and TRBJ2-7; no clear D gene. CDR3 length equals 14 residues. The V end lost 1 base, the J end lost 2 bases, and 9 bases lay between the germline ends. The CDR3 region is CASSLGSATYEQYF. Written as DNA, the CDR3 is TGTGCCAGCAGTTTAGGGTCGGCCACCTACGAGCAGTACTTC.

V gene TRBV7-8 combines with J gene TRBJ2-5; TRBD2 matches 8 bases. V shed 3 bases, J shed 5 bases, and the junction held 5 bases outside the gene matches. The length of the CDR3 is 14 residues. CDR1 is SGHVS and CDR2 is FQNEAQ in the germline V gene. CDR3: CASSFRGGLETQYF. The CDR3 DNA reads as TGTGCCAGCAGCTTTCGGGGGGGCCTGGAGACCCAGTACTTC.

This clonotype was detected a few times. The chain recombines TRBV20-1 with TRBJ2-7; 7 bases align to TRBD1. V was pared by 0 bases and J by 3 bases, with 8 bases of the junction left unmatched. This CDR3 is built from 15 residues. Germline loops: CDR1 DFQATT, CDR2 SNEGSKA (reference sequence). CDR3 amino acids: CSARDLPGGFYEQYF. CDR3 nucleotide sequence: TGCAGTGCTAGAGATCTCCCAGGGGGTTTCTACGAGCAGTACTTC.

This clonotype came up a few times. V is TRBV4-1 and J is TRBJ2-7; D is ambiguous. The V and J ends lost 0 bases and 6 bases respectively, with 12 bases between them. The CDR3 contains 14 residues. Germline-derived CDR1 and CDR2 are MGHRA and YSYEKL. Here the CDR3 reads CASSQDPSLGEQYF. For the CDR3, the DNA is TGCGCCAGCAGCCAAGATCCCTCGCTGGGCGAGCAGTACTTC.

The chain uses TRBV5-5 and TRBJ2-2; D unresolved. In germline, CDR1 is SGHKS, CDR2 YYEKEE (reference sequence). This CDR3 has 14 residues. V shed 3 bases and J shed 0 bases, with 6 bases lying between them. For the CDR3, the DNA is TGTGCCAGCAGCTGGGGTACGAACACCGGGGAGCTGTTTTTT. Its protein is CASSWGTNTGELFF.

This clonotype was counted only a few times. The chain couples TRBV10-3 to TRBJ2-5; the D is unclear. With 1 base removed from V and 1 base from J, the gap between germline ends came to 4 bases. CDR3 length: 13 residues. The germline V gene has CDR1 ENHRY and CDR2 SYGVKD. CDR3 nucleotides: TGTGCCATCAGTGAGTGGCTCCAAGAGACCCAGTACTTC. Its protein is CAISEWLQETQYF.

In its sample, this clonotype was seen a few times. In DNA, the CDR3 is TGCAGTGCTAGAGTCCCGGGATATTCCTACGAGCAGTACTTC. Protein sequence: CSARVPGYSYEQYF. V is TRBV20-1 and J is TRBJ2-7; possible D gene TRBD2, 5 bases. The V gene's germline CDR1 is DFQATT and CDR2 SNEGSKA (reference sequence). The CDR3 sequence is 14 residues long. V was shortened by 1 base and J by 1 base, with 11 bases between the two germline ends.